This passage covers 32 T cell receptor beta chains from one sample sequenced in a study of metastatic and nonmetastatic thyroid tumors. TCRdb re-called the PCR reads with MiXCR. The sample contains fewer than 20,000 clones, 3.5% to 4.5% of which appear only once. Thyroid surgery was preceded by no treatment in any patient. Specimen: tumor tissue. The receptors stem from a female donor with papillary thyroid cancer or a benign thyroid nodule (not recorded which). Some clones in this sample may be carry-over from other donors' samples.

This clone was picked up a small number of times. This same CDR3 is encoded by further DNA sequences in the sample. V gene TRBV10-2 combines with J gene TRBJ1-2; D not certain. The CDR3 has 15 amino acids. Trimming removed 4 bases at V and 0 bases at J, with 12 bases between. The V gene's germline CDR1 is WSHSY and CDR2 SAAADI. CDR3: CASSGRTQANYGYTF. The CDR3 nucleotides are TGCGCCAGCAGTGGGCGGACTCAAGCTAACTATGGCTACACCTTC.

V usage is TRBV28 and J usage is TRBJ1-2; D may be TRBD1 (6 bases). V was trimmed by 3 bases and J by 4 bases, leaving 12 bases between them. CDR1 MDHEN and CDR2 SYDVKM come from the germline V gene. CDR3 length: 14 residues. In nucleotides, the CDR3 is TGTGCCAGCAGTTTCCCAGGGGTCCGCTATGGCTACACCTTC. Translated: CASSFPGVRYGYTF.

This clone has more than one count but fewer than ten. The germline gene is not matched at one end of the junction; a read error may be the cause. The chain links TRBV27 to TRBJ2-3, with 7 bases aligning to TRBD1. This CDR3 region has 17 residues. CDR1 is MNHEY, CDR2 SMNVEV, per germline (reference sequence). The CDR3 sequence: CASSLQPPAGRTGTQYF. As DNA, the CDR3 is TGTGCCAGCAGTTTACAGCCCCCTGCAGGTCGGACAGGTACGCAGTATTTT.

As regards this clone: The DNA is left out, because the CDR3 cannot be placed on it with certainty; the CDR3 is given as TCRdb lists it. V gene TRBV20-1 combines with J gene TRBJ1-2; the table's D call, TRBD1, was not checked against the DNA. Per germline, CDR1 DFQATT and CDR2 SNEGSKA (reference sequence). The CDR3 has 13 amino acids, counting both end residues. This chain's CDR3 is CSIGGQVNYGCTF.

This chain uses TRBV30 with TRBJ1-5, with 11 bases matching TRBD1. V dropped 2 bases and J dropped 6; count of bases not matched to a gene: 9. Per the germline V gene, CDR1 is GTSNPN and CDR2 is SVGIG (reference sequence). The CDR3 is made up of 16 amino acids. DNA of the CDR3: TGTGCCTGGAGTCCCACCGGGACAGGGGGAATTCAGCCCCAGCATTTT. Protein product: CAWSPTGTGGIQPQHF.

A few counts support this clone. This chain connects TRBV10-1 to TRBJ2-7, with D maybe TRBD2 (6 bases). Trimming took 4 bases from V and 3 from J, leaving 13 bases between them. Germline loops: CDR1 WNHNN, CDR2 SYGVQD (reference sequence). This CDR3 comprises 14 residues. This CDR3 reads CASSGMDYLYEQYF. CDR3 in DNA: TGCGCCAGCAGTGGAATGGACTACCTCTACGAGCAGTACTTC.

This clone is medium-sized (0.01 to 0.1%). V gene TRBV7-3 combines with J gene TRBJ2-7; 7 bases are a match to TRBD2. Trimming took 3 bases from V and 1 from J; bases not matched to a gene: 6. Germline CDR1 reads SGHTA; CDR2 reads FQGTGA. CDR3 length equals 15 residues. The CDR3 sequence is CASSFFGGSSYEQYF. The CDR3 nucleotides read TGTGCCAGCAGCTTTTTTGGCGGGAGTTCCTACGAGCAGTACTTC.

The rearrangement uses TRBV19 and TRBJ2-7, with D possibly matching TRBD1 (6 bases). The CDR3 runs 11 residues. Per germline, CDR1 LNHDA and CDR2 SQIVND (reference sequence). Trimming cost V 3 bases and J 7 bases, with 7 bases left between them. CDR3 amino acids: CASSIGTEQYF. CDR3 coding DNA: TGTGCCAGTAGTATCGGGACAGAGCAGTACTTC.

This clone was observed a few times. Just one base apart from a much larger clone, this may be a read error. V gene TRBV28 combines with J gene TRBJ1-4, with a weak D call TRBD1 (5 bases). Germline loops: CDR1 MDHEN, CDR2 SYDVKM. The CDR3 has 15 residues. CDR3 residues: CASTPWGSTSEKLFF. The CDR3 DNA reads TGTGCCAGCACCCCTTGGGGCTCAACTAGTGAAAAACTGTTTTTT.

This clone turned up a few times. J is TRBJ1-5 and V is TRBV6-2 or TRBV6-3; D unresolved. Trimming removed 5 bases at V and 4 bases at J, with 6 bases between. Per germline, CDR1 MNHEY and CDR2 SVGEGT. The length of the CDR3 is 12 residues. CDR3 sequence: CASSRPNQPQHF. The CDR3 nucleotides read TGTGCCAGCAGTCGGCCAAATCAGCCCCAGCATTTT.

In its sample, this clone was seen a few times. CDR3 DNA: TGTGCCAGCAGCTCTAGCGGGAACACCGGGGAGCTGTTTTTT. Its protein is CASSSSGNTGELFF. The V and J genes are TRBV7-3 and TRBJ2-2; TRBD2 matches at 7 bases. With 4 bases clipped from V and 1 base from J, the junction kept 0 bases outside the gene matches. This CDR3 comprises 14 residues. The V gene's germline CDR1 is SGHTA and CDR2 FQGTGA.

This clone turned up a few times. The CDR3 DNA sequence: TGTGCCAGCAGCTCGGCCGGACGCGAGCAGTACTTC. Protein sequence: CASSSAGREQYF. V usage is TRBV7-2 and J usage is TRBJ2-7; unclear D gene. Trimming took off 4 bases at V and 6 bases at J, with 10 bases between the two ends. CDR1 is SGHTA and CDR2 is FQGNSA in the germline V gene. This CDR3 is 12 amino acids long.

The sample holds a few counts of this clone. This chain connects TRBV30 to TRBJ1-4; perhaps TRBD1 as D (5 bases). This CDR3 contains 13 residues. In germline, CDR1 is GTSNPN, CDR2 SVGIG (reference sequence). The germline V and J ends were trimmed by 5 bases and 4 bases, with 11 bases remaining between them. The CDR3 nucleotides are TGTGCCTGGCACCGGGACGGTAATGAAAAACTGTTTTTT. Protein: CAWHRDGNEKLFF.

This clone was seen more than once but under ten times. The chain is built from TRBV11-2 and TRBJ2-5; D is ambiguous. This CDR3 contains 14 residues. The V and J ends lost 3 bases and 7 bases respectively, with 15 bases between them. Germline lookup yields CDR1 SGHAT and CDR2 FQNNGV. DNA of the CDR3: TGTGCCAGCAGCTTGAGACCGGTAGACGTGACCCAGTACTTC. Translated: CASSLRPVDVTQYF.

This chain joins TRBV6-2 or TRBV6-3 and TRBJ1-6; 9 nucleotides match TRBD1. The germline gives CDR1 MNHEY, CDR2 SVGEGT. There are 15 residues in the CDR3. V was pared by 4 bases and J by 6 bases, with 4 bases of the junction left unmatched. The CDR3 DNA sequence: TGTGCCAGCAGTTCGGCGGGACAGGGTAATTCACCCCTCCACTTT. Its protein is CASSSAGQGNSPLHF.

The chain couples TRBV20-1 to TRBJ2-3, with D maybe TRBD1 (6 bases). Germline values: CDR1 DFQATT, CDR2 SNEGSKA (reference sequence). The V end lost 6 bases, the J end lost 0 bases, and 13 bases lay between the germline ends. This CDR3 region has 14 residues. This chain's CDR3 is CSADPGQSTDTQYF. The CDR3 DNA sequence: TGCAGTGCCGACCCGGGACAAAGCACAGATACGCAGTATTTT.

The chain links TRBV12-3 or TRBV12-4 to TRBJ2-3, with D unresolved. The CDR3 consists of 14 residues. With 0 bases removed from V and 2 bases from J, the gap between germline ends came to 6 bases. The CDR3 sequence: CASSLAPTTDTQYF. For the CDR3, the DNA is TGTGCCAGCAGTTTAGCTCCTACCACAGATACGCAGTATTTT.

This clone is medium-sized in the sample. Its ends do not fully match the called genes, so a read error is possible. The chain joins TRBV2 to TRBJ2-7; D is possibly TRBD2 (6 bases). Germline CDR1 is SNHLY and CDR2 is FYNNEI. The CDR3 contains 12 residues. Here the CDR3 DNA reads TGTGCCAGCAGTGAAGGGCCGGGAGATACCCACTTC. Protein: CASSEGPGDTHF.

By proportion, this clone is medium-sized (0.01 to 0.1%). V and J are TRBV2 and TRBJ2-1; possible D gene TRBD1, 5 bases. Germline values: CDR1 SNHLY, CDR2 FYNNEI. The V end was cut by 1 base, the J end by 6 bases, with 16 bases between. This CDR3 spans 16 amino acids. CDR3 coding DNA: TGTGCCAGCAGTGAAGGACAAACGCCAGGGCTCAATGAGCAGTTCTTC. It encodes CASSEGQTPGLNEQFF. Supplemented by reference TRBV2 and TRBJ2-1, the full variable domain reads EPEVTQTPSHQVTQMGQEVILRCVPISNHLYFYWYRQILGQKVEFLVSFYNNEISEKSEIFDDQFSVERPDGSNFTLKIRSTKLEDSAMYFCASSEGQTPGLNEQFFGPGTRLTVL.

This clone has more than one count but fewer than ten. The chain combines TRBV7-3 with TRBJ2-6; D ambiguous. The CDR3 has 17 residues. Germline V gene data show CDR1 as SGHTA and CDR2 as FQGTGA. V lost 6 bases and J 0 bases, leaving 15 bases between the germline ends. CDR3 in DNA: TGTGCCAGCAGTATGACTTCCGGATACTCTGGGGCCAACGTCCTGACTTTC. Its protein product is CASSMTSGYSGANVLTF.

This clone is medium-sized by share. The J gene is TRBJ1-2, the V gene TRBV6-4; 7 bases line up with TRBD1. The V gene's germline CDR1 is MRHNA and CDR2 SNTAGT. The CDR3 is 15 amino acids. V shed 3 bases, J shed 8 bases, and the junction held 12 bases outside the gene matches. In nucleotides, the CDR3 is TGTGCCAGCAGTGAGAATGTGGACAGGCCAGGAGGCTACACCTTC. Translating gives CASSENVDRPGGYTF.

The V call is TRBV5-1, the J call TRBJ2-2; D is unclear. Germline CDR1 reads SGHRS; CDR2 reads YFSETQ. This CDR3 spans 14 amino acids. Trimming shortened V by 0 bases and J by 6 bases, and 9 bases separated the two germline ends. In nucleotides, the CDR3 is TGCGCCAGCAGCTTGGCCGTAGGGCCCGGGGAGCTGTTTTTT. Protein sequence: CASSLAVGPGELFF.

V and J are TRBV12-3 or TRBV12-4 and TRBJ1-5; TRBD1 aligns across 7 bases. This CDR3 contains 14 residues. After removal of 6 bases from V and 3 bases from J, the junction contained 5 bases not matched to a gene. The CDR3 here is CASRHTGANQPQHF. The CDR3 DNA follows: TGTGCCAGCAGGCATACAGGGGCCAATCAGCCCCAGCATTTT.

In this sample, this clone is large (0.1 to 1%). CDR3 coding DNA: TGTGCCAGCAGTTTGGCCAATGAGCAGTTCTTC. It yields the protein CASSLANEQFF. The chain links TRBV12-3 or TRBV12-4 to TRBJ2-1; unclear D gene. The CDR3 loop spans 11 amino acids. Trimming shortened V by 3 bases and J by 6 bases, and 3 bases separated the two germline ends.

This chain uses TRBV6-9 with TRBJ2-7; 7 bases match TRBD2. CDR3 length equals 14 residues. Trimming took 1 base from V and 3 from J; bases not matched to a gene: 3. Germline CDR1 reads MNHGY; CDR2 reads SVAAGI. The CDR3 sequence is CASSYLAGGYEQYF. The CDR3 DNA sequence: TGTGCCAGCAGTTATTTAGCGGGCGGCTACGAGCAGTACTTC.

The chain's CDR3 is CASSPRAIGELFF. In nucleotides, the CDR3 is TGTGCCAGCAGCCCCCGAGCTATCGGGGAGCTGTTTTTT. The V gene is TRBV11-3, the J gene TRBJ2-2, with no clear D. V shed 5 bases and J shed 7 bases, with 11 bases lying between them. This CDR3 contains 13 residues. Germline V lookup: CDR1 SGHNT, CDR2 YENEEA.

This clone counts as medium-sized. For the CDR3, the DNA is TGTGCCAGCAGCGAGTACAGGGTCCCTGAAGCTTTCTTT. It translates to CASSEYRVPEAFF. The J gene is TRBJ1-1, the V gene TRBV7-9; D is perhaps TRBD1 (6 bases). The CDR3 length is 13 residues. Deletions cut 5 bases from V and 6 bases from J, with 13 bases between. Germline loops: CDR1 SEHNR, CDR2 FQNEAQ (reference sequence).

CDR3 sequence (DNA): TGTGCCAGTACGGAGTATTCTAATGAAAAACTGTTTTTT. This encodes CASTEYSNEKLFF. This chain joins TRBV19 and TRBJ1-4, with D unclear. The CDR3 loop spans 13 amino acids. CDR1 is LNHDA and CDR2 is SQIVND in the germline V gene (reference sequence). V shed 7 bases and J shed 3 bases, with 9 bases lying between them. Filled out from reference TRBV19 and TRBJ1-4, the complete variable domain reads DGGITQSPKYLFRKEGQNVTLSCEQNLNHDAMYWYRQDPGQGLRLIYYSQIVNDFQKGDIAEGYSVSREKKESFPLTVTSAQKNPTAFYLCASTEYSNEKLFFGSGTQLSVL.

This sequence joins TRBV2 and TRBJ1-5, with unresolved D. The CDR3 is 13 residues long. Trimming took 3 bases from V and 0 from J, leaving 3 bases between them. Looked up from germline, CDR1 is SNHLY and CDR2 is FYNNEI. This CDR3 reads CASSDDSNQPQHF. The CDR3 nucleotides are TGTGCCAGCAGTGACGATAGCAATCAGCCCCAGCATTTT.

This clone was counted only a few times. A clone one base away is much larger, so this may be a read error. The V gene is TRBV28, the J gene TRBJ1-5; perhaps TRBD1 as D (5 bases). This CDR3 has 15 amino acids. Germline V lookup: CDR1 MDHEN, CDR2 SYDVKM. The CDR3 is CSSSLRGRVIQPQHF. Written as DNA, the CDR3 is TGTTCCAGCAGTTTAAGGGGCAGGGTAATTCAGCCCCAGCATTTT. The full variable domain, its missing parts supplied by reference TRBV28 and TRBJ1-5, is DVKVTQSSRYLVKRTGEKVFLECVQDMDHENMFWYRQDPGLGLRLIYFSYDVKMKEKGDIPEGYSVSREKKERFSLILESASTNQTSMYLCSSSLRGRVIQPQHFGDGTRLSIL.

The sample holds a few counts of this clone. The CDR3 region is CASTDLTGYGYTF. CDR3 in DNA: TGTGCCAGCACCGATTTGACAGGCTATGGCTACACCTTC. The rearrangement links TRBV6-2 or TRBV6-3 to TRBJ1-2, with D maybe TRBD1 (6 bases). The germline CDR1 and CDR2 sequences are MNHEY and SVGEGT. Trimming cost V 7 bases and J 4 bases, with 13 bases left between them. The length of the CDR3 is 13 residues.

The chain links TRBV5-1 to TRBJ1-1, with D perhaps matching TRBD1 (5 bases). The ends were cut back, 5 bases at V and 4 bases at J, with 12 bases in the middle. Germline CDR1 and CDR2: SGHRS and YFSETQ. CDR3 size: 13 residues. CDR3: CASSTLGGTEAFF. CDR3 sequence (DNA): TGCGCCAGCAGTACTCTCGGGGGCACTGAAGCTTTCTTT.